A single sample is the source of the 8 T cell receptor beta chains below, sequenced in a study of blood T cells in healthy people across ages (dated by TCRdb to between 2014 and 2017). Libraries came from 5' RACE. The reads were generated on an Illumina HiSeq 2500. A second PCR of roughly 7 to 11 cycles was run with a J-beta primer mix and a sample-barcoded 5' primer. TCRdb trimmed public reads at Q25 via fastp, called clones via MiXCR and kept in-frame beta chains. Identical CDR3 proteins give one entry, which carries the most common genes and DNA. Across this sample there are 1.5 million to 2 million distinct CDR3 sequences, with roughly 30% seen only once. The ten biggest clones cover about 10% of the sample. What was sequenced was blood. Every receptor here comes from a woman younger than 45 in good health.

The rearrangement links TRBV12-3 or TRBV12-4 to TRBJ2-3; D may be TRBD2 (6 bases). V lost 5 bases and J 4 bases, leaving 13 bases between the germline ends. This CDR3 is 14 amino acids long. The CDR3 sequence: CASSPGLRADTQYF. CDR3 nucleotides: TGTGCCAGCAGTCCCGGACTAAGAGCAGATACGCAGTATTTT.

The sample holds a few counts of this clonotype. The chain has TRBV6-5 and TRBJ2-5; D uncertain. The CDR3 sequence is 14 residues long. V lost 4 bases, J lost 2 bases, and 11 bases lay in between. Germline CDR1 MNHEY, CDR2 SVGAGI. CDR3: CASSLDGAQETQYF. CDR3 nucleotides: TGTGCCAGCAGTTTGGACGGAGCACAAGAGACCCAGTACTTC.

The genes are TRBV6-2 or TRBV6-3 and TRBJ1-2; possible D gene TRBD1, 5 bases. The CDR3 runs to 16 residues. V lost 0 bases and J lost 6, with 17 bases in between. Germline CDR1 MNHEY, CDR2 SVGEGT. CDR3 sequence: CASSYSRRQGWNGYTF. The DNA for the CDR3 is TGTGCCAGCAGTTACTCCAGACGGCAGGGATGGAATGGCTACACCTTC.

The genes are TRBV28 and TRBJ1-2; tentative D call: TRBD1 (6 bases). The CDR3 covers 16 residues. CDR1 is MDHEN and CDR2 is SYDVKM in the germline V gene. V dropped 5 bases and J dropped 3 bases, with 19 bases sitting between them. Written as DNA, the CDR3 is TGTGCCAGCAGTACAACGGCGGACAGCTTCTACTATGGCTACACCTTC. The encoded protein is CASSTTADSFYYGYTF.

The CDR3 DNA is TGTGCCAGCAGTTTAGGGTTTCGGGGGCCAAACACCGGGGAGCTGTTTTTT. The encoded protein is CASSLGFRGPNTGELFF. V usage is TRBV28 and J usage is TRBJ2-2, with D possibly being TRBD1 or TRBD2 (6 bases each). Germline V CDR1 and CDR2: MDHEN, SYDVKM. CDR3 length equals 17 residues. V was pared by 2 bases and J by 2 bases, with 15 bases between. The full variable domain, its missing parts supplied by reference TRBV28 and TRBJ2-2, is DVKVTQSSRYLVKRTGEKVFLECVQDMDHENMFWYRQDPGLGLRLIYFSYDVKMKEKGDIPEGYSVSREKKERFSLILESASTNQTSMYLCASSLGFRGPNTGELFFGEGSRLTVL.

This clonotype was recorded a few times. Here the CDR3 DNA reads TGCGCCAGCAGCCAACTAGGACAGGGTAATTCACCCCTCCACTTT. Translated: CASSQLGQGNSPLHF. The chain combines TRBV4-1 with TRBJ1-6; 8 bases are shared with TRBD1. The germline gives CDR1 MGHRA, CDR2 YSYEKL. CDR3 size: 15 residues. V was clipped by 2 bases and J by 6 bases; unmatched bases: 3.

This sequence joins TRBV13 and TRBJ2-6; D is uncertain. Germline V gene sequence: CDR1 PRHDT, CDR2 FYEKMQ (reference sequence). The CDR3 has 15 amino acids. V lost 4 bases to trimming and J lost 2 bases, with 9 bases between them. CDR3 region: CASSSRLAGANVLTF. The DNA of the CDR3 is TGTGCCAGCAGCTCCCGGCTGGCTGGGGCCAACGTCCTGACTTTC.

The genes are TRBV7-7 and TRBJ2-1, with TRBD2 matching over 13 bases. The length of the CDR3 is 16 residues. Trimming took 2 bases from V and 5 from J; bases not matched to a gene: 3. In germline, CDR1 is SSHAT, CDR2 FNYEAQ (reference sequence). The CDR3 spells CASSLKLAGGDNEQFF. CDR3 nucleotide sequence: TGTGCCAGCAGCTTAAAACTAGCGGGGGGGGACAATGAGCAGTTCTTC.